The 10 T cell receptor beta chains below were found in one sample sequenced in a study of vaccination and CD4 T cells after COVID-19. Stated treatment: roughly 11-day PBMC culture with coronavirus spike peptide pools or control peptides (ViraFEST assay). Once obtained from cultured CD4+ T cells, the DNA was sequenced using the Oncomine TCR Beta short-read assay. TCRdb re-called the PCR reads with MiXCR, one entry per CDR3 protein. The sample lists about 19,000 distinct CDR3 sequences; over 60% were seen once. What these receptors recognize is not known. Material: CD4+ T cells from blood, cultured in vitro, obtained after SARS-CoV-2 vaccination. The receptors shown here come from a human donor who received a COVID-19 vaccine.

This CDR3 reads CSAGSGLAGLEETQYF. The CDR3, as DNA: TGCAGTGCTGGCTCGGGACTAGCGGGCTTGGAAGAGACCCAGTACTTC. This chain joins TRBV20-1 and TRBJ2-5, with 12 bases fitting TRBD2. This CDR3 spans 16 amino acids. The ends lost 5 bases at V and 3 bases at J; junction bases unmatched: 10. Per the germline V gene, CDR1 is DFQATT and CDR2 is SNEGSKA (reference sequence).

Only one count was recorded for this clonotype. The V call is TRBV7-9, the J call TRBJ1-3; 11 nucleotides agree with TRBD1. This CDR3 spans 17 amino acids. The germline CDR1 and CDR2 sequences are SEHNR and FQNEAQ (reference sequence). V shed 5 bases and J 1 base; nucleotides not matched to a gene: 7. The CDR3 spells CASSTGTGGSSGNTIYF. The DNA of the CDR3 is TGTGCCAGCAGCACCGGGACAGGGGGTTCGTCTGGAAACACCATATATTTT.

J is TRBJ2-7 and V is TRBV7-6; 8 bases line up with TRBD2. The CDR3 is made up of 14 amino acids. V lost 3 bases and J lost 2; bases outside the gene matches: 3. The germline V gene encodes CDR1 SGHVS and CDR2 FNYEAQ. CDR3 sequence: CASSFSGETYEQYF. In DNA form, the CDR3 reads TGTGCCAGCAGCTTTAGCGGGGAGACCTACGAGCAGTACTTC.

A single count supports this clonotype. J is TRBJ1-6 and V is TRBV7-2; D perhaps matches TRBD1 (5 bases). The ends were cut back, 5 bases at V and 9 bases at J, with 17 bases in the middle. Germline-derived CDR1 and CDR2 are SGHTA and FQGNSA. CDR3 length equals 15 residues. The CDR3 DNA reads TGTGCCAGCAGCCCCGGGGGGGGTCGGATTTCACCCCTCCACTTT. Translation gives CASSPGGGRISPLHF.

V is TRBV18 and J is TRBJ1-1; TRBD1 aligns across 7 bases. The CDR3 extends over 16 amino acids. V trimming: 6 bases; J trimming: 0 bases; junction bases outside the gene matches: 10. Germline V lookup: CDR1 KGHSH, CDR2 LQKENI. CDR3 protein: CASSPGRGGLNTEAFF. CDR3 nucleotide sequence: TGTGCCAGCTCCCCAGGTAGAGGGGGCTTGAACACTGAAGCTTTCTTT.

V usage is TRBV19 and J usage is TRBJ1-6; no firm D call. V lost 4 bases, J lost 10 bases, and 8 bases lay in between. In germline, CDR1 is LNHDA, CDR2 SQIVND (reference sequence). The CDR3 has 12 residues. In nucleotides, the CDR3 is TGTGCCAGTAGTACCGCCGGGTCACCCCTCCACTTT. It codes for CASSTAGSPLHF.

The gene calls are TRBV12-3 or TRBV12-4 and TRBJ1-5; the D gene is possibly TRBD1 (6 bases). Trimming pared 6 bases from V and 7 bases from J, leaving 13 bases between. CDR3 size: 13 residues. CDR3 amino acids: CASSPGAWQPQHF. CDR3 nucleotide sequence: TGTGCCAGCAGCCCAGGGGCCTGGCAGCCCCAGCATTTT.

The chain carries TRBV7-9 and TRBJ1-1; possible D gene TRBD1, 6 bases. Trimming shortened V by 1 base and J by 6 bases, and 15 bases separated the two germline ends. Germline V lookup: CDR1 SEHNR, CDR2 FQNEAQ (reference sequence). This CDR3 spans 15 amino acids. DNA for the CDR3: TGTGCCAGCAGCTTAGACCCAACAGGGCCCGCTGAAGCTTTCTTT. Protein: CASSLDPTGPAEAFF.

This rearrangement joins TRBV27 to TRBJ2-1; D may be TRBD2 (6 bases). Germline CDR1 and CDR2: MNHEY and SMNVEV (reference sequence). CDR3 size: 13 residues. The V gene lost 6 bases and the J gene lost 8 bases, with 14 bases spanning the gap. The CDR3 DNA is TGTGCCAGCAGGCGACTAGGTGGTTATGAGCAGTTCTTC. This codes for CASRRLGGYEQFF.

A single count supports this clonotype. The chain recombines TRBV24-1 with TRBJ1-2, with D maybe TRBD1 (5 bases). The V and J ends lost 6 bases and 3 bases respectively, with 10 bases between them. Germline values: CDR1 KGHDR, CDR2 SFDVKD. CDR3 length: 13 residues. The CDR3 sequence is CATSPAGDYGYTF. In DNA form, the CDR3 reads TGTGCCACCAGTCCGGCGGGGGACTATGGCTACACCTTC.